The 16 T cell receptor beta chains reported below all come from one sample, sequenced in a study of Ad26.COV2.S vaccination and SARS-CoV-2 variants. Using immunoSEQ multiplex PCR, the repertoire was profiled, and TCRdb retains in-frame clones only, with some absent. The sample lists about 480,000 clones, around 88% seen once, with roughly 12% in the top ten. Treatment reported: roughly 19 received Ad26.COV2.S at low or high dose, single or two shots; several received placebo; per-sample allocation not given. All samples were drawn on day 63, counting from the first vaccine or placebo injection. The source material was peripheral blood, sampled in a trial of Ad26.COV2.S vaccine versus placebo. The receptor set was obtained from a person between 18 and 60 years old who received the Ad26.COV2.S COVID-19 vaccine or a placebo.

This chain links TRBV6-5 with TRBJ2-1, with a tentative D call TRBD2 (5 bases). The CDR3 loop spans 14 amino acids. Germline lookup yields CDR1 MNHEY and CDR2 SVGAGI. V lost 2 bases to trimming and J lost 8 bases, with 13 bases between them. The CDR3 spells CASSYRGGHDEQFF. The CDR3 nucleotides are TGTGCCAGCAGTTACCGGGGTGGTCACGATGAGCAGTTCTTC.

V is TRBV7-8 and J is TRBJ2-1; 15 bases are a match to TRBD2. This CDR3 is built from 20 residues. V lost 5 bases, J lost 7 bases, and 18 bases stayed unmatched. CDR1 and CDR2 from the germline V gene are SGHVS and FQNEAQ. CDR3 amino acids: CASSPNSRRTSGRARNEQFF. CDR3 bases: TGTGCCAGCAGCCCAAACTCCAGGCGGACTAGCGGGAGGGCGAGGAATGAGCAGTTCTTC.

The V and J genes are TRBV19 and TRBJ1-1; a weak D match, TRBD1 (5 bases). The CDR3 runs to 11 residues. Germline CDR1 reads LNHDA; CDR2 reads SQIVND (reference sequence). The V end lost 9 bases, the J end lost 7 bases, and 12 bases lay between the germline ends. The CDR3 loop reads CASRDWFEAFF. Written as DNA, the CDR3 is TGTGCCAGCAGGGACTGGTTTGAAGCTTTCTTT.

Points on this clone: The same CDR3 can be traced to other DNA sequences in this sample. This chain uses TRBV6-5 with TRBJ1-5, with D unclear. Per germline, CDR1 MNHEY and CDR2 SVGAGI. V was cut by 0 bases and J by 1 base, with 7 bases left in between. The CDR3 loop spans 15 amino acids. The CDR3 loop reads CASSYSYDSNQPQHF. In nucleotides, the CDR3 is TGTGCCAGCAGTTACTCATACGACAGCAATCAGCCCCAGCATTTT.

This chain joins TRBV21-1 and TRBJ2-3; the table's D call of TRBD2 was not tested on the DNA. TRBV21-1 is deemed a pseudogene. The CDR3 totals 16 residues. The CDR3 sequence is CASSKAGLTCTDTQYF. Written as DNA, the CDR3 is TGTGCCAGCAGCAAAGCTGGACTAACGTGCACAGATACGCAGTATTTT.

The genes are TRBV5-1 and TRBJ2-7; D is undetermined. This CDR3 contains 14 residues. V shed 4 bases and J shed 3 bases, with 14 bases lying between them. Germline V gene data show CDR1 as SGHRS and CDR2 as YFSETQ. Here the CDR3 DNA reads TGCGCCAGCAGCCCAACTCGACCCAACTACGAGCAGTACTTC. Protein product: CASSPTRPNYEQYF.

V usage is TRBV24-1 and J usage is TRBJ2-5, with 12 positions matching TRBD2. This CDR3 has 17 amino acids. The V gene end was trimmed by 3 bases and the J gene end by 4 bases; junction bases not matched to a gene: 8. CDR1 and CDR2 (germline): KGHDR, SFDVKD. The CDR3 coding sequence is TGTGCCACCAGTGATGCACGACTAGCGGGAGCGGTAGAGACCCAGTACTTC. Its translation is CATSDARLAGAVETQYF.

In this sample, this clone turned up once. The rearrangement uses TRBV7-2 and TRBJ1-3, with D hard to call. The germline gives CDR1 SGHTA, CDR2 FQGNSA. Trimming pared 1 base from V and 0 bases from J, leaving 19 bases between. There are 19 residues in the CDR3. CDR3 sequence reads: CASSLVPARGHSSGNTIYF. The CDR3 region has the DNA TGTGCCAGCAGCTTAGTGCCCGCCCGCGGTCATAGCTCTGGAAACACCATATATTTT.

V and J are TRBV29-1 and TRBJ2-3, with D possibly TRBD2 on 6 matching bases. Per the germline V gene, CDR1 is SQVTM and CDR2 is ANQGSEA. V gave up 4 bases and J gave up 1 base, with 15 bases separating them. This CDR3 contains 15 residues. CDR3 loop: CSVVSPGEGTDTQYF. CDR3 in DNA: TGCAGCGTTGTTTCTCCGGGAGAGGGCACAGATACGCAGTATTTT.

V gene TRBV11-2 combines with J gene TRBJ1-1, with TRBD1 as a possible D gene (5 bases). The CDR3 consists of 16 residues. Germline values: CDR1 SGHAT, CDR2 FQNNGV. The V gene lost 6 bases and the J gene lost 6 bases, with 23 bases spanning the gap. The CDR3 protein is CASSPFAARVGAEAFF. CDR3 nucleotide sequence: TGTGCCAGCAGTCCCTTTGCGGCCCGAGTAGGGGCTGAAGCTTTCTTT.

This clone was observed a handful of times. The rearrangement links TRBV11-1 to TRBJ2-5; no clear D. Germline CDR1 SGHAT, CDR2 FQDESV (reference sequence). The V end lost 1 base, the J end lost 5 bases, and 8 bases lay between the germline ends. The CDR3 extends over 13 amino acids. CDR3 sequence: CASSLGSGETQYF. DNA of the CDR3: TGTGCCAGCAGCTTAGGGTCCGGCGAGACCCAGTACTTC.

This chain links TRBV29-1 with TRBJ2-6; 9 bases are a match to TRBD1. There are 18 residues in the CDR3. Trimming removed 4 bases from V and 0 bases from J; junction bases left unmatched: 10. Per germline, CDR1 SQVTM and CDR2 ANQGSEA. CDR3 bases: TGCAGCGTTGGGGGACCGGGACAGGGCCCCTCTGGGGCCAACGTCCTGACTTTC. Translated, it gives CSVGGPGQGPSGANVLTF.

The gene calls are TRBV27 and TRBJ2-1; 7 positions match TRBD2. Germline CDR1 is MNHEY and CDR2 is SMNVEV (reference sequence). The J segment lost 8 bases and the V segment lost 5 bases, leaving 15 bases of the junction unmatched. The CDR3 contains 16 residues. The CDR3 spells CASSLLSGSRIDEQFF. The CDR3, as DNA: TGTGCCAGCAGTCTCCTTAGCGGGTCTCGTATCGATGAGCAGTTCTTC.

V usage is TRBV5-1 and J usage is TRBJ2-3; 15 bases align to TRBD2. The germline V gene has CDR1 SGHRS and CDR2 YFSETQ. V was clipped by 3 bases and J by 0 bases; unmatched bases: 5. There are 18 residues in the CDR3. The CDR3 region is CASSSGLAGGGSTDTQYF. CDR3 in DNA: TGCGCCAGCAGCTCGGGACTAGCGGGAGGAGGAAGCACAGATACGCAGTATTTT.

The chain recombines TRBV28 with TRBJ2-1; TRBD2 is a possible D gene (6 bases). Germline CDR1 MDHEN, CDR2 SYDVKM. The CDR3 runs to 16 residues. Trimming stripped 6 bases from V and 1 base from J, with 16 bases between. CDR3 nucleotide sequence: TGTGCCAGCAGGCGAAGCGGGCCACCATCCTACAATGAGCAGTTCTTC. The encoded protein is CASRRSGPPSYNEQFF. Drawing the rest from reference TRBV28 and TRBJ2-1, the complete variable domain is DVKVTQSSRYLVKRTGEKVFLECVQDMDHENMFWYRQDPGLGLRLIYFSYDVKMKEKGDIPEGYSVSREKKERFSLILESASTNQTSMYLCASRRSGPPSYNEQFFGPGTRLTVL.

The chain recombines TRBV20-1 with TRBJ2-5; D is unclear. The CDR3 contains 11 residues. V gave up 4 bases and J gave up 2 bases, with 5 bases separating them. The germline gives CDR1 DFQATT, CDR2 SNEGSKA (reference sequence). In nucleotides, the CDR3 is TGCAGTGCTACTCAGCAAGAGACCCAGTACTTC. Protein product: CSATQQETQYF.